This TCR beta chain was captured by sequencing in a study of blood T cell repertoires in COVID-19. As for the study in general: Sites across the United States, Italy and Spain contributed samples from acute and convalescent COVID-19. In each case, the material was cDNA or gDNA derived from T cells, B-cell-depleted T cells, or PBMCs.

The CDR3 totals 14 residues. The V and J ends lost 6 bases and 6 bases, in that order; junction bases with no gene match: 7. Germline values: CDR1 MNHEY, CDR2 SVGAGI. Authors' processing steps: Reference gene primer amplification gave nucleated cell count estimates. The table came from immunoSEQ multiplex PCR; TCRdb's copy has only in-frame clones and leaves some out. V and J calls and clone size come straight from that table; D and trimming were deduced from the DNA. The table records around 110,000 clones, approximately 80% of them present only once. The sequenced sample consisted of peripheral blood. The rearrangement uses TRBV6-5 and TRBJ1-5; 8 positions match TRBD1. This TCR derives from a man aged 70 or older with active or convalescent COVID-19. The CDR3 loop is CASSTTGAGQPQHF. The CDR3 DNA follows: TGTGCCAGCAGCACGACAGGGGCAGGTCAGCCCCAGCATTTT.